Listed below are T cell receptor beta chains from one sample, sequenced in a study of blood T cell repertoires in COVID-19. Libraries were prepared by immunoSEQ multiplex PCR; TCRdb keeps only in-frame clonotypes and omits some of them. The top ten hold 1% to 1.5% of the sample, which has approximately 360,000 clones, approximately 88% seen once. Sequenced sample: peripheral blood. The source is a man aged 35-49 years with acute or convalescent COVID-19. CDR3s include the opening cysteine and the closing phenylalanine or tryptophan. A D gene is named only where the DNA matches it firmly. Clone size, where shown, is once, few, many, or a class for clones that have expanded.

NA	TRBJ1-1	NA	TRBV10-3	CAVTGNTEAFF	TGTGCCGTTACGGGTAACACTGAAGCTTTCTTT
TRBD2	TRBJ2-1	NA	TRBV25-1	CASSPRGTSGRRRDEQFF	TGTGCCAGCAGCCCTCGCGGGACTAGCGGGAGACGTAGGGATGAGCAGTTCTTC
NA	TRBJ1-1	NA	TRBV7-9	CASSFSSNTEAFF	TGTGCCAGCAGCTTTTCCTCGAACACTGAAGCTTTCTTT
TRBD2	TRBJ2-5	NA	TRBV27	CASSLRWEGQETQYF	TGTGCCAGCAGTTTACGGTGGGAGGGCCAGGAGACCCAGTACTTC
TRBD1	TRBJ2-5	NA	TRBV7-6	CASSLEGKGGLETQYF	TGTGCCAGCAGCTTAGAGGGCAAAGGGGGCTTAGAGACCCAGTACTTC
TRBD1	TRBJ1-6	NA	TRBV5-6	CASSFAGGNSPLHF	TGTGCCAGCAGCTTTGCAGGGGGGAATTCACCCCTCCACTTT
TRBD2	TRBJ2-7	NA	TRBV7-9	CASSSSGSSYEQYF	TGTGCCAGCAGCTCTAGCGGGAGCTCCTACGAGCAGTACTTC
TRBD1	TRBJ2-7	once	TRBV5-1	CASSLSTGGYEQYF	TGCGCCAGCAGCCTGTCGACAGGGGGCTACGAGCAGTACTTC
TRBD1	TRBJ1-3	once	TRBV7-6	CASSLRPGQDYSGNTIYF	TGTGCCAGCAGCTTAAGACCGGGACAGGACTACTCTGGAAACACCATATATTTT
NA	TRBJ1-5	NA	TRBV24-1	CATSDPGGREAQHF	TGTGCCACCAGTGATCCTGGGGGGAGGGAGGCCCAGCATTTT
NA	TRBJ2-2	NA	TRBV30	CAWSYRHSTGELFF	TGTGCCTGGAGTTATAGACATTCTACCGGGGAGCTGTTTTTT
NA	TRBJ2-7	NA	TRBV5-4	CASSLGGYEQYF	TGTGCCAGCAGCTTGGGCGGCTACGAGCAGTACTTC
TRBD2	TRBJ2-3	NA	TRBV6-6	CASSLRGGIGRTDTQYF	TGTGCCAGCAGTCTGCGGGGGGGTATAGGGAGAACAGATACGCAGTATTTT
TRBD1	TRBJ2-1	NA	TRBV5-1	CASSVGQGITYNEQFF	TGCGCCAGCAGCGTTGGACAGGGTATCACCTACAATGAGCAGTTCTTC
TRBD1	TRBJ2-5	NA	TRBV11-2	CASSPPGTVGETQYF	TGTGCCAGCAGCCCCCCCGGGACAGTGGGAGAGACCCAGTACTTC
NA	TRBJ2-3	NA	TRBV4-1	CASSQWGTGVTDTQYF	TGCGCCAGCAGCCAGTGGGGGACGGGAGTTACAGATACGCAGTATTTT
TRBD1	TRBJ1-2	NA	TRBV7-3	CASSQSTDRGLWGYTF	TGTGCCAGCAGTCAATCGACGGACAGGGGGCTGTGGGGCTACACCTTC
TRBD1	TRBJ1-6	NA	TRBV29-1	CSAGTDKSPLHF	TGCAGCGCTGGGACAGATAAATCACCCCTCCACTTT
NA	TRBJ1-4	few	TRBV9	CASSVGGGTYNEKLFF	TGTGCCAGCAGCGTAGGTGGAGGCACCTATAATGAAAAACTGTTTTTT
TRBD1	TRBJ1-3	NA	TRBV18	CASSHGQDDSGNTIYF	TGTGCCAGCTCACATGGACAGGACGATTCTGGAAACACCATATATTTT
NA	TRBJ1-1	NA	TRBV5-6	CASSLGAPEAFF	TGTGCCAGCAGCTTGGGAGCCCCTGAAGCTTTCTTT
TRBD1	TRBJ2-7	NA	TRBV29-1	CSVIYRLTGDHEQYF	TGCAGCGTTATCTATCGGCTTACAGGGGACCACGAGCAGTACTTC
TRBD1	TRBJ1-4	once	TRBV6-1	CASSEQQGHGKLFF	TGTGCCAGCAGTGAACAACAGGGGCACGGAAAACTGTTTTTT
TRBD2	TRBJ2-7	NA	TRBV2	CASSTGLAVSYEQYF	TGTGCCAGCAGTACCGGACTAGCGGTCTCCTACGAGCAGTACTTC
NA	TRBJ2-2	NA	TRBV6-2/TRBV6-3	CASSYSIRVDTGELFF	TGTGCCAGCAGTTACTCGATCAGGGTGGACACCGGGGAGCTGTTTTTT
NA	TRBJ2-1	NA	TRBV15	CATSREASEQFF	TGTGCCACCAGCAGAGAAGCGAGTGAGCAGTTCTTC
NA	TRBJ1-3	NA	TRBV7-9	CASSSGHSSGNTIYF	TGTGCCAGCAGCTCGGGACACTCCTCTGGAAACACCATATATTTT
NA	TRBJ2-3	NA	TRBV14	CASSPGLSTDTQYF	TGTGCCAGCAGCCCTGGACTCAGCACAGATACGCAGTATTTT
TRBD1	TRBJ1-1	NA	TRBV28	CAITKSPGQGRTEAFF	TGTGCCATCACGAAGAGTCCCGGACAGGGACGTACTGAAGCTTTCTTT
TRBD1	TRBJ1-5	NA	TRBV19	CASSEDRGFRQSQHF	TGTGCCAGTAGTGAGGACAGGGGCTTTCGGCAGTCCCAGCATTTT
NA	TRBJ1-4	NA	TRBV27	CASSYSPLGPGLFF	TGTGCCAGCAGTTACTCCCCGCTCGGTCCGGGACTGTTTTTT
TRBD2	TRBJ2-3	NA	TRBV6-6	CASKLAGVLDTQYF	TGTGCCAGCAAACTAGCGGGGGTCTTAGATACGCAGTATTTT
NA	TRBJ2-5	NA	TRBV7-2	CASSPSRGIAETQYF	TGTGCCAGCAGCCCCTCTCGGGGGATTGCGGAGACCCAGTACTTC